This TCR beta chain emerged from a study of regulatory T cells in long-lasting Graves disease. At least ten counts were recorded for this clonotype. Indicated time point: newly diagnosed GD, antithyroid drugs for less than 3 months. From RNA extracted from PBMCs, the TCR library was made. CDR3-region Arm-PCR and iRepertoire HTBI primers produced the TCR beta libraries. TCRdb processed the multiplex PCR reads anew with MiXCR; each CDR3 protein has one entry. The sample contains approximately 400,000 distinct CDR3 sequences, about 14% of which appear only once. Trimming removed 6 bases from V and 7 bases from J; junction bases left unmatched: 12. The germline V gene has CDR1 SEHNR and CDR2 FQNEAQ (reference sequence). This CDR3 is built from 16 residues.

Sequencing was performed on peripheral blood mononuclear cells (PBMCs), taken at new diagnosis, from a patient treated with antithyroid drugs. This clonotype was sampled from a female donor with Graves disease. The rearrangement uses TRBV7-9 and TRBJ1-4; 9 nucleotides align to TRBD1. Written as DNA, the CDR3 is TGTGCCAGCAGGATACAGGGGGCAGTTTTGGTTGAAAAACTGTTTTTT. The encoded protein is CASRIQGAVLVEKLFF. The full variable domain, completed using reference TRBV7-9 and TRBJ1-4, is DTGVSQNPRHKITKRGQNVTFRCDPISEHNRLYWYRQTLGQGPEFLTYFQNEAQLEKSRLLSDRFSAERPKGSFSTLEIQRTEQGDSAMYLCASRIQGAVLVEKLFFGSGTQLSVL.